This T cell receptor (beta chain) is drawn from a study of blood T cell repertoires in COVID-19. In the study overall: Samples came from the United States, Italy and Spain, spanning acute and convalescent COVID-19.

Germline CDR1 and CDR2: ENHRY and SYGVKD. V lost 7 bases and J 0 bases, leaving 24 bases between the germline ends. The CDR3 extends over 19 amino acids. Authors' processing steps: Amplification from reference gene primers served as the basis for estimated nucleated cell counts. Sequencing used immunoSEQ multiplex PCR; TCRdb keeps in-frame clones, though not all of them. That table furnishes V, J and clone size, whereas the DNA furnished D and trimming. Of about 280,000 clones listed, over 75% were seen once; the top ten hold less than 10%. This chain joins TRBV10-3 and TRBJ2-2, with a tentative D call TRBD1 (6 bases). Material for sequencing was peripheral blood. The clonotype originates from a man aged 18 to 35 with active or convalescent COVID-19. CDR3 coding DNA: TGTGCCATCACCCCTAAGGCTACAGGGCGCCAATCGAACACCGGGGAGCTGTTTTTT. It is translated as CAITPKATGRQSNTGELFF.